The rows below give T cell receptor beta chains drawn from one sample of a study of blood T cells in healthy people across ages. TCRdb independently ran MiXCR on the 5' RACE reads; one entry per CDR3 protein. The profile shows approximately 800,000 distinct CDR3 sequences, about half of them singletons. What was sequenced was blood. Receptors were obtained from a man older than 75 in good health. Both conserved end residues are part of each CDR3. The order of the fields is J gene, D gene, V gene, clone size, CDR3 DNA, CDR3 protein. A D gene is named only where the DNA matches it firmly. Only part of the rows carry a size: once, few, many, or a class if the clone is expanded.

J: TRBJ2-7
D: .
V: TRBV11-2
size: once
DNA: TGTGCCAGCAACAGGGCTTCCTACAATGAGCAGTACTTC
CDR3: CASNRASYNEQYF

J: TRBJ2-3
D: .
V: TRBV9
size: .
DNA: TGTGCCTGCAGCCCCCAGACAGATACGCAGTATTTT
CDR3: CACSPQTDTQYF

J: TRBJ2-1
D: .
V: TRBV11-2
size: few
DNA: TGTGCCAGCAGCTCTATGGGCCTAAATGAGCAGTTCTTC
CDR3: CASSSMGLNEQFF

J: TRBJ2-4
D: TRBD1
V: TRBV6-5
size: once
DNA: TGTGCCACCCAATCAGGGGGAGACAAAAACATTCAGTACTTC
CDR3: CATQSGGDKNIQYF

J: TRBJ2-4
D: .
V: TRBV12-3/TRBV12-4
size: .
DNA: TGTGCCAGCAGCACGGGACTCAGAGCCAAAAACATTCAGTACTTC
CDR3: CASSTGLRAKNIQYF

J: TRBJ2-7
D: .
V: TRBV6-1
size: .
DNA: TGTGCCAGCAGCGCGACAGGCTGGTACGAGCAGTACTTC
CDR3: CASSATGWYEQYF

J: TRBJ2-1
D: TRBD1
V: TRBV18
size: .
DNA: TGTGCCAGCTCTTCCGGGACAGGGGTCTTGGATGAGCAGTTCTTC
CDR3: CASSSGTGVLDEQFF

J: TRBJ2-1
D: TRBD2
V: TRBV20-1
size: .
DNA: TGCAGTGCCCTTGGGACTAGCGGGGGCAACAATGAGCAGTTCTTC
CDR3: CSALGTSGGNNEQFF

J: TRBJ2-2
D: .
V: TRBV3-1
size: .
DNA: TGTGCCAGCAGCCAAAGGAGGGCAGGGAACACCGGGGAGCTGTTTTTT
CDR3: CASSQRRAGNTGELFF

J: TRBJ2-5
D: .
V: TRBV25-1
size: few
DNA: TGTGCCAGCAGGCGCACAGTCCAAGAGACCCAGTACTTC
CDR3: CASRRTVQETQYF

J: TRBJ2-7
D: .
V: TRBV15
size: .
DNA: TGTGCCACCAGCAGAAACCCGAGCTCCTACGAGCAGTACTTC
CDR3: CATSRNPSSYEQYF

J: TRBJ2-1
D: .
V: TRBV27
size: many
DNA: TGTGCCAGCAGTTGGGGGGCTAGCGGGCAGTTCTTC
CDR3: CASSWGASGQFF

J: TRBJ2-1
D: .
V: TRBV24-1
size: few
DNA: TGTGCCACCAGTGATTTCGGGGTTAATGAGCAGTTCTTC
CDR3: CATSDFGVNEQFF

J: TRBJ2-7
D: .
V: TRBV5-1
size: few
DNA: TGCGCCAGCACTGGGGTCCAGGGCTCCTACGAGCAGTACTTC
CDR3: CASTGVQGSYEQYF

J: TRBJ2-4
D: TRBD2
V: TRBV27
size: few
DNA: TGTGCCAGCAGGCTAGCGGGAGAACTCGGAGAGCAGTACTTC
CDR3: CASRLAGELGEQYF

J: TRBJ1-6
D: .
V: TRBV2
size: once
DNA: TGTGCCAGCAGTGAATCGCGAAGGTCCCTCCACTTT
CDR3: CASSESRRSLHF

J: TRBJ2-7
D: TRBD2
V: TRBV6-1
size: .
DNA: TGTGCCAGCAGTGAAGGGCTAGCGGGGCCCTACGAGCAGTACTTC
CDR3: CASSEGLAGPYEQYF

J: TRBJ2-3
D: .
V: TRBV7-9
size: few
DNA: TGTGCCAGCAGCTTACGGGATCGCACAGATACGCAGTATTTT
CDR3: CASSLRDRTDTQYF

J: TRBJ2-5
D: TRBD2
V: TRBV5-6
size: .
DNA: TGTGCCAGCAGCCTCACCGGGACTAGGACCGTGCAGTACTTC
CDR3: CASSLTGTRTVQYF

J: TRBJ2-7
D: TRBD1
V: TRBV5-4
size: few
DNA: TGTGCCAGCAGCCTACAGGGGAACGACGAGCAGTACTTC
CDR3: CASSLQGNDEQYF

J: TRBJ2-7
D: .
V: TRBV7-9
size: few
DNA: TGTGCCAGCAGCGAATTACGAGACGAGCAGTACTTC
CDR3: CASSELRDEQYF

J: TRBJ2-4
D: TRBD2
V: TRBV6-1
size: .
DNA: TGTGCCAGCAGACGAGCGGGAGCAACCAAAAACATTCAGTACTTC
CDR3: CASRRAGATKNIQYF

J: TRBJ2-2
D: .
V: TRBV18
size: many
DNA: TGTGCCAGCTCACCACTCGACGACAGCACCGGGGAGCTGTTTTTT
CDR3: CASSPLDDSTGELFF

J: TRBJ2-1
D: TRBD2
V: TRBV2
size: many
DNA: TGTGCCAGCACCGGACTAGCCCTCAATGAGCAGTTCTTC
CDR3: CASTGLALNEQFF

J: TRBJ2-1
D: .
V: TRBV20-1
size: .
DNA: TGCAGTGCTAGAGCCGGGGAGAGGGGTGGTTATGAGCAGTTCTTC
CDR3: CSARAGERGGYEQFF

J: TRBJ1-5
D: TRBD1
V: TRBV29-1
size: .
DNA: TGCAGCGTTGGGAGGACAGGGGACCCCAATCAGCCCCAGCATTTT
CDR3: CSVGRTGDPNQPQHF

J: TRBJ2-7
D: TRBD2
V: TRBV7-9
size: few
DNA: TGTGCCAGCAGCTTGTCTAGCGGGACCTACAATGAGCAGTACTTC
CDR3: CASSLSSGTYNEQYF

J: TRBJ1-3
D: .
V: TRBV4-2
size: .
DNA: TGTGCCAGCAGCCAAGACCCCCGGGGGACGTCTGGAAACACCATATATTTT
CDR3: CASSQDPRGTSGNTIYF

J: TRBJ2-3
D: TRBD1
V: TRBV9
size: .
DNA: TGTGCCAGCAGCGTAGTCGGCAGGGGGTCTAGGGTGGGCACAGATACGCAGTATTTT
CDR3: CASSVVGRGSRVGTDTQYF

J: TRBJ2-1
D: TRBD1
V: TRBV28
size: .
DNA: TGTGCCAGCAGTCTAGACAGGGTCGAGCAGTTCTTC
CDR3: CASSLDRVEQFF

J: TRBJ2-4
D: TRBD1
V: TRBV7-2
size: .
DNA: TGTGCCAGCAGCTTACCAGCGACAGGGATAACCAAAAACATTCAGTACTTC
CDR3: CASSLPATGITKNIQYF

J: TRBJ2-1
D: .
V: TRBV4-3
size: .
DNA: TGCGCCAGCAGCCAAGTTAGGGCCCATGAGCAGTTCTTC
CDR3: CASSQVRAHEQFF

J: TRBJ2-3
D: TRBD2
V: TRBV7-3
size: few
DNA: TGTGCCAGCAGCCCTGGACTAGCGGGCTCGGCAGATACGCAGTATTTT
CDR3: CASSPGLAGSADTQYF

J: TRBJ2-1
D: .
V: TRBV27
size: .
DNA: TGTGCCAGCAGTTTTGTACAGGTATTCCACAATGAGCAGTTCTTC
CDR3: CASSFVQVFHNEQFF

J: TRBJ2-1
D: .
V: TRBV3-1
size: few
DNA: TGTGCCAGCAGCCAAGGGCGGAGCGGCAATGAGCAGTTCTTC
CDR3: CASSQGRSGNEQFF

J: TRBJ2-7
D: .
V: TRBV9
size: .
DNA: TGTGCCAGCAGCGGGGCCCTTGACTACGAGCAGTACTTC
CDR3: CASSGALDYEQYF

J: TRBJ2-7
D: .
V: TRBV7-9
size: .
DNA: TGTGCCAGCAGCTATGCGGGTAGGGTAGGCGAGCAGTACTTC
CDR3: CASSYAGRVGEQYF

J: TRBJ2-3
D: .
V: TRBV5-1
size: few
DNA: TGCGCCAGCAGCCGGACATGGGACACGGGTACGCAGTATTTT
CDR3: CASSRTWDTGTQYF

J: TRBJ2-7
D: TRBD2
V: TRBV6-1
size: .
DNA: TGTGCCAGCAGTGCCGCCGCAGGGAGGGCCTACGAGCAGTACTTC
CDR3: CASSAAAGRAYEQYF

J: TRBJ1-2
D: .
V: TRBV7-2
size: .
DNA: TGTGCCAGCAGCTTTGCATCGGGACAACTCTATGGCTACACCTTC
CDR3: CASSFASGQLYGYTF

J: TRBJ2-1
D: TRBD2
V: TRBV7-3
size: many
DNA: TGTGCCAGCAGCCTTTCGACTAGCGGGAGGTACAATGAGCAGTTCTTC
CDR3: CASSLSTSGRYNEQFF

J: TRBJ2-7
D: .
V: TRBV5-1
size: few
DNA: TGCGCCAGCAGACGAACGTACAGGGTGATCAATGAGCAGTACTTC
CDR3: CASRRTYRVINEQYF

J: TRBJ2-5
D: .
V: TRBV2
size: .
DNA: TGTGCCAGCAGGAAGGACAGAGAAGAGACCCAGTACTTC
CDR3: CASRKDREETQYF

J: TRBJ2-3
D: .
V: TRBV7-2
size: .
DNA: TGTGCCAGCAGCTTAGCTGGTCCACCCACAGATACGCAGTATTTT
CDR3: CASSLAGPPTDTQYF

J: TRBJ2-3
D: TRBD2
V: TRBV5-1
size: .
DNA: TGCGCCAGCAGCTTGGCCGCATCGGCTAGCGGAGAAAGGGGAGATACGCAGTATTTT
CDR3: CASSLAASASGERGDTQYF

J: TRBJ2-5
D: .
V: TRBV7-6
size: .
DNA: TGTGCCAGCAGCCCGACATTTAATGAAGAGACCCAGTACTTC
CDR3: CASSPTFNEETQYF

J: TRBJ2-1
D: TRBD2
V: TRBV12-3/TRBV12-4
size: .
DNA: TGTGCCAGCAGCCATAGCGGGAGGGGAGAGACCCAGTTCTTC
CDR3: CASSHSGRGETQFF

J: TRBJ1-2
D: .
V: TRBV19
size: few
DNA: TGTGCCAGTGACGGAGACTATGGCTACACCTTC
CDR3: CASDGDYGYTF

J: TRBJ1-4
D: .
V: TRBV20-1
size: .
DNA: TGCAGTGCTAAGGGCGAAAAACTGTTTTTT
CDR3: CSAKGEKLFF

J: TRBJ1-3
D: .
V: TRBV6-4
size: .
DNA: TGTGCCAGCAGGCCCAACCTCATCGACCCCGTCGGTGACACCATATATTTT
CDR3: CASRPNLIDPVGDTIYF

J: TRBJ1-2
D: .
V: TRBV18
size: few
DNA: TGTGCCAGCTCCCGAAATGTCGAGACGAACTATGGCTACACCTTC
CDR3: CASSRNVETNYGYTF

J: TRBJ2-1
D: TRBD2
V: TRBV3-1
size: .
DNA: TGTGCCAGCAGCCAAGATCAAGGGACTAGCGGGGACAATGAGCAGTTCTTC
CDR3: CASSQDQGTSGDNEQFF

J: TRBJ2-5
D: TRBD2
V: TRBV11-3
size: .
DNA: TGTGCCAGCAGCTACGGTCGGGGGGGGGTTCGGGAGACCCAGTACTTC
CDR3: CASSYGRGGVRETQYF

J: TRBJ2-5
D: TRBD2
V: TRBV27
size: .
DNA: TGTGCCAGCTCCGAGGCGGGTGCGGGAGTAGTAGAGACCCAGTACTTC
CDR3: CASSEAGAGVVETQYF

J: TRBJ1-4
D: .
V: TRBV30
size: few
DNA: TGTGCCTGGAGTTCAACCGGGGTCTCTAATGAAAAACTGTTTTTT
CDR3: CAWSSTGVSNEKLFF

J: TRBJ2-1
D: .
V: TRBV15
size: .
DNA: TGTGCCACCAGCAGACCGGGACCCGGGTATGAGCAGTTCTTC
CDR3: CATSRPGPGYEQFF